A single sample is the source of the 4 T cell receptor beta chains below, sequenced in a study of CD4 T cells in relation to SARS-CoV-2 and coronaviruses. Antigens of these TCRs are unknown. Unexposed donor CD4+ T cells date from about 2010-2019, before the COVID-19 pandemic. After about 10 days of culture, CD4+ T cells were isolated. TCRdb's table, derived via immunoSEQ multiplex PCR, lists solely in-frame clones and lacks some. The sample carries about 12,000 clones, less than 70% recorded once. The sample comprised CD4+ T cells from PBMCs, cultured in vitro. These receptors were collected from a human donor in good health.

The sample holds a few counts of this clone. This sequence joins TRBV6-5 and TRBJ2-7; no firm D call. The CDR3 consists of 11 residues. Trimming took 5 bases from V and 3 from J, leaving 5 bases between them. The germline V gene encodes CDR1 MNHEY and CDR2 SVGAGI. CDR3 DNA: TGTGCCAGCAGTACCCACTACGAGCAGTACTTC. Translated: CASSTHYEQYF.

This chain joins TRBV21-1 and TRBJ2-1; the D segment call TRBD1 is taken from the table without a DNA check. TRBV21-1 is an annotated pseudogene. The CDR3 is 10 residues long. CDR3 nucleotides: TGTGCCAGCACAGGGAATGAGCAGTTCTTC. Protein product: CASTGNEQFF.

The rearrangement joins TRBV5-1 to TRBJ1-2; D is unclear. V lost 3 bases and J 7 bases, leaving 22 bases between the germline ends. Germline loops: CDR1 SGHRS, CDR2 YFSETQ. This CDR3 has 16 amino acids. The CDR3 sequence: CASSSTQDIGLRGYTF. The CDR3 DNA reads as TGCGCCAGCAGCTCTACCCAAGACATCGGGCTTCGTGGCTACACCTTC.

This clone was counted only a few times. The chain carries TRBV14 and TRBJ1-3; D remains ambiguous. V was cut by 8 bases and J by 3 bases, with 17 bases left in between. CDR3 size: 15 residues. Germline V gene lookup returns CDR1 SGHDN and CDR2 FVKESK. The chain's CDR3 is CASPQEGSVGNTIYF. In DNA form, the CDR3 reads TGTGCCAGCCCCCAGGAAGGGTCAGTTGGAAACACCATATATTTT.